Listed below are T cell receptor beta chains from one sample, sequenced in a study of cytomegalovirus exposure and HLA in healthy donors. Libraries were prepared by immunoSEQ multiplex PCR; TCRdb keeps only in-frame clonotypes and omits some of them. The sample consists of 150,000 to 200,000 clones, under 85% of them appearing once. Sequencing input: PBMCs. The receptor source for this set is a female donor in good health and CMV-seronegative. Each CDR3 is given with its conserved first and last residue. The D gene is left open where the match is weak. Some rows mark clone size as missing; the rest say once, few, many or name a class of expanded clone.

J | D | size | V | length | CDR3 | DNA
TRBJ1-2 | . | . | TRBV28 | 11 | CASEGDYGYTF | TGTGCCAGTGAGGGGGACTATGGCTACACCTTC
TRBJ1-1 | . | . | TRBV11-2 | 13 | CASSLERGTEAFF | TGTGCCAGCAGCTTAGAGCGCGGCACTGAAGCTTTCTTT
TRBJ1-5 | . | once | TRBV5-1 | 14 | CASSPNAGDQPQHF | TGCGCCAGCAGTCCCAACGCGGGGGATCAGCCCCAGCATTTT
TRBJ2-1 | TRBD2 | . | TRBV6-6 | 15 | CATLVPVAGGVEQFF | TGTGCCACCCTTGTCCCGGTAGCGGGGGGGGTGGAGCAGTTCTTC
TRBJ1-6 | . | . | TRBV9 | 15 | CASSVGSSYNSPLHF | TGTGCCAGCAGCGTAGGGAGCTCCTATAATTCACCCCTCCACTTT
TRBJ1-1 | . | . | TRBV4-1 | 16 | CASSQEKGPEGTEAFF | TGCGCCAGCAGCCAAGAAAAGGGCCCTGAGGGCACTGAAGCTTTCTTT
TRBJ1-1 | . | . | TRBV19 | 14 | CASSIWGDKTEAFF | TGTGCCAGTAGTATCTGGGGCGATAAGACTGAAGCTTTCTTT
TRBJ2-1 | TRBD2 | . | TRBV27 | 16 | CASSLSIGRAGNEQFF | TGTGCCAGCAGTTTATCGATCGGGAGGGCTGGCAATGAGCAGTTCTTC
TRBJ1-2 | . | few | TRBV19 | 15 | CASRPPHTGPHGYTF | TGTGCCAGTCGACCCCCTCATACAGGGCCCCATGGCTACACCTTC
TRBJ1-2 | TRBD1 | . | TRBV5-1 | 13 | CASSPTGGCGYTF | TGCGCCAGCAGCCCGACAGGGGGCTGTGGCTACACCTTC
TRBJ1-3 | . | . | TRBV6-5 | 15 | CASSYQGLSGNTIYF | TGTGCCAGCAGTTACCAGGGCCTATCTGGAAACACCATATATTTT
TRBJ1-4 | TRBD1 | . | TRBV6-6 | 14 | CASTYRDSNEKLFF | TGTGCCAGCACCTACCGGGACAGTAATGAAAAACTGTTTTTT
TRBJ1-5 | TRBD1 | . | TRBV6-5 | 14 | CASSNDRGNQPQHF | TGTGCCAGCAGCAACGACAGGGGCAATCAGCCCCAGCATTTT
TRBJ2-5 | . | . | TRBV14 | 15 | CASSQLDYLQETQYF | TGTGCCAGCAGCCAGTTGGACTACCTCCAAGAGACCCAGTACTTC
TRBJ1-1 | . | . | TRBV19 | 13 | CASSKPVNTEAFF | TGTGCCAGTAGTAAACCAGTGAACACTGAAGCTTTCTTT
TRBJ2-3 | TRBD2 | . | TRBV7-2 | 19 | CASSPGGLAGPWAPDTQYF | TGTGCCAGCAGCCCCGGGGGACTAGCGGGGCCTTGGGCCCCAGATACGCAGTATTTT
TRBJ2-1 | . | once | TRBV15 | 15 | CATSRRGGSYNEQFF | TGTGCCACCAGCAGGAGGGGGGGGTCCTACAATGAGCAGTTCTTC
TRBJ2-1 | . | few | TRBV9 | 15 | CASSPREGSYNEQFF | TGTGCCAGCAGTCCTCGGGAAGGCTCCTACAATGAGCAGTTCTTC
TRBJ2-7 | . | . | TRBV29-1 | 11 | CSVRDSYEQYF | TGCAGCGTCCGGGACTCCTACGAGCAGTACTTC
TRBJ2-7 | . | . | TRBV9 | 14 | CASSVEEDSYEQYF | TGTGCCAGCAGCGTAGAGGAGGACAGCTACGAGCAGTACTTC
TRBJ2-3 | . | . | TRBV7-3 | 13 | CASSLPGTDTQYF | TGTGCCAGCAGCCTACCCGGCACAGATACGCAGTATTTT
TRBJ1-2 | . | once | TRBV28 | 14 | CASSLRGGGYGYTF | TGTGCCAGCAGTTTAAGGGGAGGCGGCTATGGCTACACCTTC
TRBJ1-5 | TRBD1 | few | TRBV18 | 15 | CASSPLGQGNRPQHF | TGTGCCAGCTCACCCTTGGGACAGGGAAATCGGCCCCAGCATTTT
TRBJ2-1 | . | few | TRBV7-9 | 15 | CASSRQAGVGNEQFF | TGTGCCAGCAGCCGACAGGCAGGGGTCGGAAATGAGCAGTTCTTC
TRBJ2-1 | TRBD2 | . | TRBV6-5 | 16 | CASSYRSSGSWNEQFF | TGTGCCAGCAGTTACAGAAGTAGCGGGAGTTGGAATGAGCAGTTCTTC
TRBJ2-7 | TRBD2 | . | TRBV5-4 | 15 | CASSRRGGPLYEQYF | TGTGCCAGCAGCAGGCGGGGGGGGCCGCTCTACGAGCAGTACTTC
TRBJ1-5 | TRBD1 | . | TRBV28 | 14 | CASGGAGQGEPQHF | TGTGCCAGCGGGGGGGCGGGACAGGGGGAGCCCCAGCATTTT
TRBJ1-1 | TRBD1 | . | TRBV6-5 | 14 | CASSLGQPDTEAFF | TGTGCCAGCAGTTTGGGACAGCCAGACACTGAAGCTTTCTTT
TRBJ2-2 | TRBD2 | . | TRBV18 | 16 | CASSPLIRGSTGELFF | TGTGCCAGCTCACCACTGATCCGCGGGAGCACCGGGGAGCTGTTTTTT
TRBJ1-2 | . | few | TRBV5-3 | 16 | CARSSGHLAINYGYTF | TGTGCCAGAAGTTCCGGACACTTAGCTATTAACTATGGCTACACCTTC
TRBJ1-2 | . | . | TRBV5-1 | 10 | CASSANGYTF | TGCGCCAGCAGCGCTAATGGCTACACCTTC
TRBJ1-2 | . | . | TRBV13 | 15 | CASSLGPKANYGYTF | TGTGCCAGCAGCTTGGGCCCGAAGGCAAACTATGGCTACACCTTC
TRBJ1-4 | . | . | TRBV18 | 15 | CASSLSEATNEKLFF | TGTGCCAGCTCACTCTCAGAGGCAACTAATGAAAAACTGTTTTTT
TRBJ1-1 | TRBD1 | . | TRBV7-3 | 15 | CASSSTTGGSGEAFF | TGTGCCAGCAGCTCGACGACAGGGGGCTCAGGTGAAGCTTTCTTT
TRBJ2-5 | TRBD2 | once | TRBV9 | 15 | CASSVRSSGQETQYF | TGTGCCAGCAGCGTAAGATCTAGCGGGCAAGAGACCCAGTACTTC
TRBJ2-7 | TRBD1 | . | TRBV30 | 13 | CASTGTEGYEQYF | TGTGCCTCCACCGGGACAGAGGGGTACGAGCAGTACTTC
TRBJ2-7 | . | few | TRBV5-4 | 13 | CASSLPVSYEQYF | TGTGCCAGCAGCTTGCCGGTCTCCTACGAGCAGTACTTC